Following are 21 T cell receptor beta chains from one sample sequenced in a study of blood T cell repertoires in COVID-19. Assay used: immunoSEQ multiplex PCR; TCRdb lists only in-frame clones, some missing. The data contain more than 250,000 clones, 88% of them singletons. The specimen sequenced was peripheral blood. Receptors were obtained from a woman aged 25-40 years with COVID-19, enrolled during active disease.

J is TRBJ1-2 and V is TRBV13; D unresolved. V was shortened by 5 bases and J by 5 bases, with 18 bases between the two germline ends. Looked up from germline, CDR1 is PRHDT and CDR2 is FYEKMQ (reference sequence). The CDR3 spans 15 residues. CDR3 residues: CASSAEVVPSYGYTF. CDR3 bases: TGTGCCAGCAGCGCCGAGGTGGTTCCTAGTTATGGCTACACCTTC.

The CDR3: CASRPFGQGALTGELFF. The CDR3 DNA reads TGTGCCAGCAGACCATTCGGACAGGGGGCTCTCACCGGGGAGCTGTTTTTT. The chain combines TRBV28 with TRBJ2-2; TRBD1 matches at 11 bases. This CDR3 has 17 amino acids. Trimming removed 6 bases from V and 4 bases from J; junction bases left unmatched: 10. Germline CDR1 and CDR2: MDHEN and SYDVKM.

The chain uses TRBV5-6 and TRBJ2-3; 8 bases fit TRBD2. V lost 5 bases, J lost 4 bases, and 12 bases stayed unmatched. Germline CDR1 reads SGHDT; CDR2 reads YYEEEE. The CDR3 is 16 residues long. The CDR3 region is CASRESGGYRPDTQYF. CDR3 in DNA: TGTGCCAGCAGGGAGTCGGGGGGGTACCGCCCAGATACGCAGTATTTT.

In its sample, this clone was seen a few times. V is TRBV5-1 and J is TRBJ1-6; D perhaps matches TRBD1 (5 bases). The CDR3 totals 14 residues. CDR1 SGHRS and CDR2 YFSETQ come from the germline V gene. Deletions cut 0 bases from V and 8 bases from J, with 9 bases between. The CDR3 DNA reads TGCGCCAGCAGCTTGGTAGGGGAACATTCACCCCTCCACTTT. As protein: CASSLVGEHSPLHF.

This chain links TRBV18 with TRBJ1-5, with D perhaps TRBD1 (6 bases). Germline-derived CDR1 and CDR2 are KGHSH and LQKENI. The V and J ends lost 3 bases and 0 bases respectively, with 15 bases between them. The CDR3 is 17 residues long. The CDR3 nucleotides are TGTGCCAGCTCACCCCGCCAGACAGGAGATAGCAATCAGCCCCAGCATTTT. Protein: CASSPRQTGDSNQPQHF.

The chain couples TRBV5-4 to TRBJ1-1, with unresolved D. Germline V gene sequence: CDR1 SGHNT, CDR2 YYREEE (reference sequence). With 2 bases removed from V and 1 base from J, the gap between germline ends came to 12 bases. The CDR3 loop spans 15 amino acids. CDR3 region: CASSLAQLENTEAFF. CDR3 in DNA: TGTGCCAGCAGCTTAGCTCAACTTGAGAACACTGAAGCTTTCTTT.

In nucleotides, the CDR3 is TGTGCCAGCAGCCCCGAAGGGGGCGAGTTTCGGACCCAGTACTTC. This codes for CASSPEGGEFRTQYF. The chain links TRBV7-9 to TRBJ2-5, with 7 bases fitting TRBD1. V lost 5 bases and J lost 7; bases outside the gene matches: 13. Germline values: CDR1 SEHNR, CDR2 FQNEAQ (reference sequence). This CDR3 is built from 15 residues. Together with reference TRBV7-9 and TRBJ2-5, the CDR3 gives the full variable domain: DTGVSQNPRHKITKRGQNVTFRCDPISEHNRLYWYRQTLGQGPEFLTYFQNEAQLEKSRLLSDRFSAERPKGSFSTLEIQRTEQGDSAMYLCASSPEGGEFRTQYFGPGTRLLVL.

The genes are TRBV5-1 and TRBJ1-4, with TRBD1 identical over 9 bases. CDR1 SGHRS and CDR2 YFSETQ come from the germline V gene. The CDR3 is 15 amino acids. V lost 3 bases, J lost 7 bases, and 7 bases stayed unmatched. The CDR3 sequence is CASSSSGTGSEKLFF. CDR3 coding DNA: TGCGCCAGCAGCTCCTCCGGGACAGGGTCTGAAAAACTGTTTTTT.

This clone was detected a few times. The CDR3 here is CASSLDLQGSGSPLHF. The DNA for the CDR3 is TGTGCCAGCAGCTTAGATTTACAGGGGTCGGGTTCACCCCTCCACTTT. The V and J genes are TRBV11-2 and TRBJ1-6; 7 nucleotides line up with TRBD1. Germline loops: CDR1 SGHAT, CDR2 FQNNGV. The CDR3 is 16 residues long. V lost 0 bases and J lost 9; bases outside the gene matches: 8.

The rearrangement uses TRBV6-5 and TRBJ1-1; 7 bases match TRBD1. CDR1 is MNHEY and CDR2 is SVGAGI in the germline V gene. The V gene end was trimmed by 4 bases and the J gene end by 7 bases; junction bases not matched to a gene: 6. CDR3 size: 13 residues. The CDR3 sequence is CASSFQGGGEAFF. The DNA of the CDR3 is TGTGCCAGCAGTTTTCAGGGGGGTGGTGAAGCTTTCTTT.

The chain carries TRBV4-2 and TRBJ1-2; the D is unclear. CDR3 length: 16 residues. V gave up 0 bases and J gave up 4 bases, with 15 bases separating them. Germline V lookup: CDR1 LGHNA, CDR2 YNFKEQ. In nucleotides, the CDR3 is TGTGCCAGCAGCCAAGAGTCGGGGTCGACTATCTATGGCTACACCTTC. Residues: CASSQESGSTIYGYTF.

This chain uses TRBV9 with TRBJ1-5; a possible D gene is TRBD1 (6 bases). The CDR3 totals 14 residues. V lost 4 bases to trimming and J lost 1 base, with 9 bases between them. The germline V gene encodes CDR1 SGDLS and CDR2 YYNGEE. DNA for the CDR3: TGTGCCAGCAGCCTCACAGGGAGCAATCAGCCCCAGCATTTT. Translated: CASSLTGSNQPQHF.

The V and J genes are TRBV27 and TRBJ1-2, with TRBD1 as a possible D gene (6 bases). The CDR3 contains 19 residues. Germline CDR1 and CDR2: MNHEY and SMNVEV (reference sequence). V gave up 5 bases and J gave up 8 bases, with 33 bases separating them. For the CDR3, the DNA is TGTGCCAGCAGTGCCCAATATCGGACAGATTACCCACACTATGCGGGCTACACCTTC. Translated, it gives CASSAQYRTDYPHYAGYTF.

The gene calls are TRBV7-9 and TRBJ1-5, with D perhaps TRBD1 (5 bases). CDR1 and CDR2 from the germline V gene are SEHNR and FQNEAQ (reference sequence). CDR3 length: 15 amino acids. With 6 bases removed from V and 4 bases from J, the gap between germline ends came to 16 bases. The CDR3: CASSPWGEGNQPQHF. The CDR3 DNA sequence: TGTGCCAGCAGTCCATGGGGGGAAGGAAATCAGCCCCAGCATTTT.

The rearrangement uses TRBV2 and TRBJ2-3, with no clear D. The V end lost 7 bases, the J end lost 1 base, and 12 bases lay between the germline ends. This CDR3 is 14 amino acids long. Germline V lookup: CDR1 SNHLY, CDR2 FYNNEI. DNA of the CDR3: TGTGCCAGCAACGACGGCGGTGGCACAGATACGCAGTATTTT. Residues: CASNDGGGTDTQYF.

The V call is TRBV5-1, the J call TRBJ2-1; TRBD2 matches 10 bases. The V and J ends lost 5 bases and 5 bases, in that order; junction bases with no gene match: 4. Germline values: CDR1 SGHRS, CDR2 YFSETQ. This CDR3 is built from 14 residues. CDR3 in DNA: TGCGCCAGCAGTTTAGGACTAGCGGACAATGAGCAGTTCTTC. Translated, it gives CASSLGLADNEQFF.

The chain joins TRBV7-9 to TRBJ1-4; D is uncertain. V lost 9 bases and J 10 bases, leaving 15 bases between the germline ends. This CDR3 comprises 12 residues. Germline lookup yields CDR1 SEHNR and CDR2 FQNEAQ (reference sequence). The CDR3 nucleotides are TGTGCCAGTATGGAGGTTGGTGGAAAACTGTTTTTT. Translation gives CASMEVGGKLFF.

The chain combines TRBV6-2 or TRBV6-3 with TRBJ2-3; D is uncertain. The CDR3 is made up of 14 amino acids. CDR1 MNHEY and CDR2 SVGEGT come from the germline V gene. The V end was cut by 2 bases, the J end by 3 bases, with 9 bases between. CDR3 residues: CASSYVQVTDTQYF. CDR3 sequence (DNA): TGTGCCAGCAGTTACGTACAAGTAACAGATACGCAGTATTTT.

The V and J genes are TRBV29-1 and TRBJ2-3; perhaps TRBD2 as D (5 bases). Germline CDR1 reads SQVTM; CDR2 reads ANQGSEA. V gave up 6 bases and J gave up 2 bases, with 12 bases separating them. CDR3 length: 13 residues. CDR3 bases: TGCAGCGTCGAGGGTTACACCACAGATACGCAGTATTTT. Protein: CSVEGYTTDTQYF.

This chain uses TRBV29-1 with TRBJ2-1; 8 nucleotides agree with TRBD1. The CDR3 totals 11 residues. Germline loops: CDR1 SQVTM, CDR2 ANQGSEA. With 3 bases clipped from V and 15 bases from J, the junction kept 7 bases outside the gene matches. CDR3: CSVDLRQGLFF. The DNA of the CDR3 is TGCAGCGTTGACCTAAGACAGGGGCTGTTCTTC.

The chain uses TRBV12-3 or TRBV12-4 and TRBJ1-5, with unresolved D. V lost 3 bases and J 6 bases, leaving 9 bases between the germline ends. This CDR3 is 13 amino acids long. The CDR3: CASSFKFSQPQHF. CDR3 in DNA: TGTGCCAGCAGTTTTAAATTCAGTCAGCCCCAGCATTTT.